This section outlines one T cell receptor beta chain sequence together with its context. The antigen it recognizes is unknown. Within one base of it there is no much larger clone, and no base qualities were kept. The data belong to a study of CD8 T cells in Susac syndrome (dated by TCRdb to between 2018 and 2021). With regard to the full study: Among the sequenced Susac syndrome patients, over five had clinically active disease and roughly eight were in clinical remission. Whether CD8+ T cell activation and differentiation in Susac syndrome was antigen driven was tested using repertoire sequencing. Clonality of the CD8+ T cell repertoire was compared between more than 10 healthy donors, approximately 14 Susac syndrome patients and some 15 multiple sclerosis patients. At the time of blood withdrawal, Susac syndrome patients were either therapy-naive, taking corticosteroids (with some also receiving IVIg), or on IVIg alone. Beyond this particular receptor, the publication reports: In the total CD8+ and CD8+ TEMRA repertoires, around 15 and five Susac-specific public clones, respectively, were identified. CD8+ repertoires in Susac syndrome showed clonal expansion, which was highest in CD8+ TEMRA cells and was greater in clinically active patients than in remitting patients. The TCR sequencing and HLA analysis was acknowledged to have included a relatively small number of individuals.

V ends up 1 base short and J 0 bases short, with an unmatched junction base count of 8. Inclusive of the bounding cysteine and phenylalanine, the CDR3 is 17 residues long. Only the CDR3 portion is preserved as DNA: 51 bases, with reading frame beginning at the first base. From a lookup of the germline V gene, CDR1 and CDR2 are SQVTM and ANQGSEA. Peripheral blood CD8+ and CD4+ T cells from healthy donors, Susac syndrome patients and multiple sclerosis patients were profiled by high-throughput TCR beta sequencing. Recently defined diagnostic criteria for definite or probable disease were met by the Susac syndrome patients. CD8+ TEMRA cells were enriched by FACS, while bulk CD8+ and CD4+ T cells were purified by magnetic negative isolation. Blood was collected in EDTA tubes and processed within 24 hours, with PBMCs isolated through density gradient centrifugation. PBMCs intended for TCR sequencing were cryopreserved in liquid nitrogen and thawed later in a water bath at 37 degrees C. Purity of sorted or isolated CD4+, CD8+ and CD8+ TEMRA cells was at least 90%.

RNA was extracted using the RNeasy kit, and about 0.5 to 1 ug of the RNA was reverse transcribed with random hexamers. The immunoSEQ multiplex PCR assay, covering 54 Vbeta and 13 Jbeta segments, was used to amplify TCR beta CDR3 regions. PCR amplification bias was corrected using a synthetic template baseline for primer optimization and computational correction. Per the authors' processing: Only productive sequences were kept, with reads annotated to V, D and J genes according to IMGT and analyzed in immunoSEQ Analyzer. Clonality was calculated as one minus the Shannon entropy normalized by log2 of the number of productive unique sequences. For each patient and control, public and private clones were evaluated within the 100 most prevalent clones. Susac-specific clones were defined as absent from healthy and MS cohorts, around 970 published viral clones and other ImmuneACCESS disease sequences. TCRdb trimmed the raw reads at Q25, called clones with MiXCR and kept productive beta chains. Each CDR3 protein gets just one entry, which takes the most common genes and DNA from the rows behind it. The V and J calls here are based on TCRdb, not the publication. In all, the sample holds roughly 100,000 distinct CDR3 sequences, and roughly 94% of those were seen once. The top ten clones comprise around 0.4% of the sample.

The sequence derives from a human donor with Susac syndrome. The receptor chain draws on TRBV29-1 and TRBJ2-2; 7 bases in between match TRBD1. The sequenced sample was CD8+ T cells from PBMCs. The CDR3 reads CSVEGGQAVTNTGELFF. The DNA reads as follows: TGCAGCGTTGAAGGTGGACAGGCTGTAACGAACACCGGGGAGCTGTTTTTT.